These 27 T cell receptor beta chains originate from one sample sequenced in a study of blood T cell repertoires in COVID-19. The table came from immunoSEQ multiplex PCR; TCRdb's copy has only in-frame clones and leaves some out. In the table there are 130,000 or so clones, roughly 88% of which are singletons. The sample taken for sequencing was peripheral blood. The receptor source for this set is a man in his fifties or sixties with acute or convalescent COVID-19.

J is TRBJ2-3 and V is TRBV9; D might be TRBD2 (6 bases). The length of the CDR3 is 15 residues. The germline V gene encodes CDR1 SGDLS and CDR2 YYNGEE. The V and J ends lost 3 bases and 2 bases respectively, with 13 bases between them. The CDR3 is CASSAPSAFTDTQYF. DNA of the CDR3: TGTGCCAGCAGCGCCCCTAGCGCTTTCACAGATACGCAGTATTTT.

This clone was found once. The chain links TRBV19 to TRBJ2-5; weak D call: TRBD1 (6 bases). Germline assignment: CDR1 LNHDA and CDR2 SQIVND (reference sequence). Trimming took off 6 bases at V and 2 bases at J, with 16 bases between the two ends. CDR3 size: 15 residues. The DNA of the CDR3 is TGTGCCAGTAGACGGACAGCGAGCAATCAAGAGACCCAGTACTTC. This codes for CASRRTASNQETQYF.

The rearrangement links TRBV2 to TRBJ1-1; TRBD1 matches at 9 bases. The V segment lost 8 bases and the J segment 0 bases; nucleotides outside the gene matches: 4. This CDR3 spans 14 amino acids. CDR1 and CDR2 from the germline V gene are SNHLY and FYNNEI. The CDR3 sequence is CASADRGMNTEAFF. The CDR3 coding sequence is TGTGCCAGCGCAGACAGGGGGATGAACACTGAAGCTTTCTTT.

The V and J genes are TRBV7-2 and TRBJ2-7; tentatively, D is TRBD1 (6 bases). Looked up from germline, CDR1 is SGHTA and CDR2 is FQGNSA. This CDR3 has 15 residues. V lost 1 base to trimming and J lost 4 bases, with 14 bases between them. Here the CDR3 DNA reads TGTGCCAGCAGCTTAGTAGGGCAGGGGCCTTACGAGCAGTACTTC. Residues: CASSLVGQGPYEQYF.

The chain carries TRBV2 and TRBJ2-3, with 11 bases fitting TRBD2. V shed 7 bases, J shed 2 bases, and the junction held 14 bases outside the gene matches. The V gene's germline CDR1 is SNHLY and CDR2 FYNNEI. The CDR3 length is 18 residues. DNA for the CDR3: TGTGCCAGCACTTTAGGGTCTAGCGGGAGGAGGACCACAGATACGCAGTATTTT. Translating gives CASTLGSSGRRTTDTQYF.

This clone was picked up a small number of times. The rearrangement uses TRBV9 and TRBJ2-1; 10 bases are shared with TRBD2. The CDR3 is 14 amino acids. V trimming: 2 bases; J trimming: 10 bases; junction bases outside the gene matches: 6. Germline V gives CDR1 SGDLS, CDR2 YYNGEE. The CDR3 spells CASSVSSGSWEQFF. The CDR3 nucleotides read TGTGCCAGCAGCGTGTCTAGCGGGAGTTGGGAGCAGTTCTTC. Drawing the rest from reference TRBV9 and TRBJ2-1, the complete variable domain is DSGVTQTPKHLITATGQRVTLRCSPRSGDLSVYWYQQSLDQGLQFLIQYYNGEERAKGNILERFSAQQFPDLHSELNLSSLELGDSALYFCASSVSSGSWEQFFGPGTRLTVL.

V and J are TRBV18 and TRBJ1-1, with D perhaps TRBD1 (5 bases). V was shortened by 5 bases and J by 1 base, with 11 bases between the two germline ends. This CDR3 comprises 14 residues. Germline V CDR1 and CDR2: KGHSH, LQKENI. The CDR3 here is CASSSQGSNTEAFF. In DNA form, the CDR3 reads TGTGCCAGCTCATCGCAGGGATCGAACACTGAAGCTTTCTTT.

The chain carries TRBV2 and TRBJ2-1; 10 bases map to TRBD2. The CDR3 is 15 amino acids. Germline CDR1 reads SNHLY; CDR2 reads FYNNEI. With 1 base clipped from V and 12 bases from J, the junction kept 9 bases outside the gene matches. The CDR3 here is CASSEGPASGSRQFF. As DNA, the CDR3 is TGTGCCAGCAGTGAAGGTCCGGCTAGCGGGAGTCGGCAGTTCTTC.

The V and J genes are TRBV15 and TRBJ1-3; 11 positions match TRBD1. This CDR3 region has 15 residues. CDR1 LNHNV and CDR2 YYDKDF come from the germline V gene (reference sequence). J gave up 4 bases and V 5 bases, and 4 bases lay outside the gene matches. The DNA of the CDR3 is TGTGCCACCAGCTCCCGGGACAGGGGGGGAAACACCATATATTTT. It yields the protein CATSSRDRGGNTIYF.

This clone has a handful of counts. The chain joins TRBV19 to TRBJ2-3, with 7 bases identical to TRBD2. V lost 3 bases and J lost 0; bases outside the gene matches: 18. CDR1 and CDR2 from the germline V gene are LNHDA and SQIVND (reference sequence). CDR3 size: 20 residues. DNA of the CDR3: TGTGCCAGTAGTATTCAGGGTGTGAGGGCCGGGGGGATTAGCACAGATACGCAGTATTTT. Residues: CASSIQGVRAGGISTDTQYF.

V is TRBV25-1 and J is TRBJ2-7; the match to TRBD2 covers 9 bases. Germline CDR1 and CDR2: MGHDK and SYGVNS. Trimming at V came to 2 bases and at J to 2 bases, leaving 4 bases not matched to a gene. The CDR3 runs 15 residues. In DNA form, the CDR3 reads TGTGCCAGCAGTGAAACGGTAGCGGGAGCCTACGAGCAGTACTTC. Translation gives CASSETVAGAYEQYF.

At least ten counts were recorded for this clone. DNA of the CDR3: TGCGCCAGCAGCCAAGACTCGGGGATTGGTCAGCCCCAGCATTTT. Amino acid sequence: CASSQDSGIGQPQHF. The V call is TRBV4-3, the J call TRBJ1-5; D not certain. The CDR3 extends over 15 amino acids. The V gene lost 0 bases and the J gene lost 6 bases, with 12 bases spanning the gap. Per germline, CDR1 LGHNA and CDR2 YSLEER.

J is TRBJ2-6 and V is TRBV9, with 7 bases fitting TRBD1. Germline V gene sequence: CDR1 SGDLS, CDR2 YYNGEE. V lost 4 bases to trimming and J lost 3 bases; unmatched junction nucleotides: 7. The CDR3 is 16 amino acids. This CDR3 is CASSTNRDSGANVLTF. CDR3 nucleotide sequence: TGTGCCAGCAGCACCAACCGGGACAGTGGGGCCAACGTCCTGACTTTC. Full variable domain (rest looked up from reference TRBV9 and TRBJ2-6): DSGVTQTPKHLITATGQRVTLRCSPRSGDLSVYWYQQSLDQGLQFLIQYYNGEERAKGNILERFSAQQFPDLHSELNLSSLELGDSALYFCASSTNRDSGANVLTFGAGSRLTVL.

The genes are TRBV30 and TRBJ2-7; D might be TRBD2 (5 bases). This CDR3 has 11 amino acids. The germline V gene encodes CDR1 GTSNPN and CDR2 SVGIG (reference sequence). V was shortened by 5 bases and J by 2 bases, with 7 bases between the two germline ends. The CDR3 spells CAWHGTYEQYF. The CDR3 region has the DNA TGTGCCTGGCACGGGACCTACGAGCAGTACTTC.

This sequence joins TRBV19 and TRBJ2-3, with TRBD2 identical over 13 bases. This CDR3 contains 14 residues. V gave up 11 bases and J gave up 6 bases; unmatched junction bases: 8. Germline CDR1 and CDR2: LNHDA and SQIVND (reference sequence). In nucleotides, the CDR3 is TGTGCCGCCTCGGGACTAGCGGGAAGGGATACGCAGTATTTT. It codes for CAASGLAGRDTQYF.

The chain carries TRBV30 and TRBJ1-1; 8 bases line up with TRBD1. In germline, CDR1 is GTSNPN, CDR2 SVGIG (reference sequence). The J segment lost 4 bases and the V segment lost 3 bases, leaving 4 bases of the junction unmatched. This CDR3 has 13 amino acids. The CDR3 sequence: CAWSMGQATEAFF. The CDR3 bases are TGTGCCTGGAGCATGGGACAGGCCACTGAAGCTTTCTTT.

The J gene is TRBJ2-7, the V gene TRBV6-2 or TRBV6-3, with TRBD2 matching over 7 bases. J gave up 2 bases and V 0 bases, and 13 bases lay outside the gene matches. The CDR3 contains 18 residues. CDR1 is MNHEY and CDR2 is SVGEGT in the germline V gene. CDR3 sequence reads: CASSYSSLAGVLAYEQYF. The CDR3 DNA follows: TGTGCCAGCAGTTACTCGAGTTTGGCGGGAGTGCTGGCCTACGAGCAGTACTTC.

The chain has TRBV5-1 and TRBJ2-3, with unresolved D. Germline CDR1 is SGHRS and CDR2 is YFSETQ. This CDR3 contains 13 residues. V was shortened by 0 bases and J by 5 bases, with 7 bases between the two germline ends. CDR3 coding DNA: TGCGCCAGCAGCTTGGATCCGGGAGATACGCAGTATTTT. Translating it yields CASSLDPGDTQYF. The full variable domain, completed using reference TRBV5-1 and TRBJ2-3, is KAGVTQTPRYLIKTRGQQVTLSCSPISGHRSVSWYQQTPGQGLQFLFEYFSETQRNKGNFPGRFSGRQFSNSRSEMNVSTLELGDSALYLCASSLDPGDTQYFGPGTRLTVL.

The gene calls are TRBV7-8 and TRBJ2-1, with 9 bases that match TRBD1. The J segment lost 1 base and the V segment lost 5 bases, leaving 6 bases of the junction unmatched. CDR1 is SGHVS, CDR2 FQNEAQ, per germline. CDR3 length: 16 amino acids. CDR3 in amino acids: CASSAWGQGSYNEQFF. DNA of the CDR3: TGTGCCAGCAGCGCGTGGGGACAGGGATCCTACAATGAGCAGTTCTTC.

The chain links TRBV5-1 to TRBJ1-2; D is undetermined. V was cut by 2 bases and J by 7 bases, with 12 bases left in between. The CDR3 extends over 13 amino acids. The germline gives CDR1 SGHRS, CDR2 YFSETQ. The CDR3 is CASSFTDNSGYTF. The CDR3 DNA sequence: TGCGCCAGCAGCTTCACAGACAATTCTGGCTACACCTTC.

The rearrangement uses TRBV6-6 and TRBJ2-1; D not certain. Looked up from germline, CDR1 is MNHNY and CDR2 is SVGAGI (reference sequence). V was trimmed by 6 bases and J by 8 bases, leaving 8 bases between them. The CDR3 contains 11 residues. The CDR3 sequence: CASSLSYEQFF. CDR3 nucleotides: TGTGCCAGCAGCTTATCGTATGAGCAGTTCTTC.

The chain recombines TRBV30 with TRBJ2-1, with 7 bases identical to TRBD2. CDR3 length equals 14 residues. With V trimmed by 4 bases and J by 0 bases, 3 bases remained unmatched. Germline lookup yields CDR1 GTSNPN and CDR2 SVGIG (reference sequence). The CDR3 region has the DNA TGTGCCTGGATAGCGGGTCTCTCCTACAATGAGCAGTTCTTC. This codes for CAWIAGLSYNEQFF. Based on the CDR3 plus reference TRBV30 and TRBJ2-1, the full variable domain is SQTIHQWPATLVQPVGSPLSLECTVEGTSNPNLYWYRQAAGRGLQLLFYSVGIGQISSEVPQNLSASRPQDRQFILSSKKLLLSDSGFYLCAWIAGLSYNEQFFGPGTRLTVL.

V usage is TRBV6-5 and J usage is TRBJ2-1; TRBD2 might be the D (5 bases). Germline V gene lookup returns CDR1 MNHEY and CDR2 SVGAGI. V lost 6 bases to trimming and J lost 5 bases, with 11 bases between them. There are 13 residues in the CDR3. CDR3 amino acids: CASRASRDNEQFF. The CDR3 DNA reads as TGTGCCAGCAGGGCTAGCAGAGACAATGAGCAGTTCTTC.

The gene calls are TRBV11-2 and TRBJ1-4; perhaps TRBD1 as D (5 bases). Trimming shortened V by 4 bases and J by 4 bases, and 13 bases separated the two germline ends. The length of the CDR3 is 15 residues. Germline CDR1 SGHAT, CDR2 FQNNGV. CDR3 residues: CASSSLKGNNEKLFF. The CDR3 region has the DNA TGTGCCAGCAGCTCCCTTAAGGGGAATAATGAAAAACTGTTTTTT.

This clone was recorded once. CDR3 loop: CASSLAGGRILVYEQYF. CDR3 in DNA: TGTGCCAGCAGCTTAGCAGGGGGCCGAATTCTCGTCTACGAGCAGTACTTC. The chain is built from TRBV7-8 and TRBJ2-7, with 7 positions matching TRBD1. The J segment lost 3 bases and the V segment lost 0 bases, leaving 11 bases of the junction unmatched. This CDR3 is built from 17 residues. The germline CDR1 and CDR2 sequences are SGHVS and FQNEAQ.

The CDR3 coding sequence is TGTGCCAGCAGCGGAGCGAACACTGAAGCTTTCTTT. Amino acids: CASSGANTEAFF. The chain carries TRBV12-3 or TRBV12-4 and TRBJ1-1; D gene unclear. The CDR3 contains 12 residues. Trimming cost V 6 bases and J 1 base, with 6 bases left between them.

V and J are TRBV24-1 and TRBJ1-4; D might be TRBD1 (5 bases). V gave up 0 bases and J gave up 5 bases, with 15 bases separating them. Germline V gene data show CDR1 as KGHDR and CDR2 as SFDVKD. The CDR3 loop spans 17 amino acids. In DNA form, the CDR3 reads TGTGCCACCAGTGATTTGCCCAGGGATTCTCTGAATGAAAAACTGTTTTTT. The encoded protein is CATSDLPRDSLNEKLFF.